These 22 T cell receptor beta chains originate from one sample sequenced in a study of Tregs in tolerant kidney transplant recipients. The assay was immunoSEQ multiplex PCR, and TCRdb's table has in-frame clones only and misses some. The sample holds under 90,000 clones, more than 85% seen once. The nonmyeloablative bone marrow transplants came from related graft donors, with transient mixed chimerism. The source was CD4+ T cells from blood (PBMCs), collected 24 months after the transplant. These receptors all come from a human patient who received a combined kidney and bone marrow transplant. Among the T cells, some may be from the graft donor.

This clone was counted once. CDR3 sequence (DNA): TGTGCCAGCAGCCAAGTTCTGGCGGGAGGGCGAATAACCGGGGAGCTGTTTTTT. This encodes CASSQVLAGGRITGELFF. The chain joins TRBV4-2 to TRBJ2-2; TRBD2 matches 9 bases. The CDR3 is made up of 18 amino acids. After removal of 1 base from V and 5 bases from J, the junction contained 11 bases not matched to a gene. The germline V gene encodes CDR1 LGHNA and CDR2 YNFKEQ.

The CDR3, as DNA: TGTGCCAGCAGTTTACTGGACAGGAACACTGAAGCTTTCTTT. Amino acid sequence: CASSLLDRNTEAFF. The chain is built from TRBV27 and TRBJ1-1, with D perhaps matching TRBD1 (6 bases). This CDR3 has 14 amino acids. Germline V gene data show CDR1 as MNHEY and CDR2 as SMNVEV (reference sequence). The ends were cut back, 2 bases at V and 1 base at J, with 8 bases in the middle.

The V and J genes are TRBV7-2 and TRBJ2-1; 12 positions match TRBD2. Germline lookup yields CDR1 SGHTA and CDR2 FQGNSA. The CDR3 is 18 amino acids. The V and J ends lost 1 base and 7 bases, in that order; junction bases with no gene match: 11. The CDR3 bases are TGTGCCAGCAGCTTAGTGGGACTAGCGGGCGGGAGAGTAAATGAGCAGTTCTTC. This translates into CASSLVGLAGGRVNEQFF.

The CDR3 DNA reads as TGTGCCAGCAGGACCACACAGGCTTACAATGAGCAGTTCTTC. Protein: CASRTTQAYNEQFF. The rearrangement joins TRBV27 to TRBJ2-1; D might be TRBD1 (5 bases). CDR1 is MNHEY, CDR2 SMNVEV, per germline (reference sequence). The CDR3 contains 14 residues. V was shortened by 6 bases and J by 4 bases, with 13 bases between the two germline ends.

This sequence joins TRBV29-1 and TRBJ1-2; no firm D call. Germline lookup yields CDR1 SQVTM and CDR2 ANQGSEA. V gave up 2 bases and J gave up 0 bases, with 10 bases separating them. This CDR3 region has 14 residues. CDR3 residues: CSVEKLQANYGYTF. The CDR3 DNA is TGCAGCGTTGAAAAACTCCAAGCTAACTATGGCTACACCTTC.

The rearrangement uses TRBV7-9 and TRBJ2-7, with D possibly TRBD2 on 5 matching bases. This CDR3 has 14 amino acids. Germline CDR1 SEHNR, CDR2 FQNEAQ (reference sequence). The V and J ends lost 5 bases and 3 bases respectively, with 14 bases between them. The CDR3 nucleotides read TGTGCCAGCAGCACTATCGGACTTGTCTACGAGCAGTACTTC. Amino acids: CASSTIGLVYEQYF.

This clone appeared a single time. The chain uses TRBV7-8 and TRBJ1-6, with D maybe TRBD1 (6 bases). V was cut by 8 bases and J by 6 bases, with 20 bases left in between. There are 16 residues in the CDR3. Germline V gene data show CDR1 as SGHVS and CDR2 as FQNEAQ. CDR3 nucleotides: TGTGCCAGCCGCAGAACTATTGACAGGCGTAATTCACCCCTCCACTTT. Translating gives CASRRTIDRRNSPLHF.

As regards this clone: At one of its ends the junction is not consistent with the germline gene, which may arise from a read error. J is TRBJ1-5 and V is TRBV10-3; D is uncertain. Germline loops: CDR1 ENHRY, CDR2 SYGVKD. This CDR3 is 14 amino acids long. In DNA, the CDR3 is TGTGCCAGCAGTTACAACCCATCCAATCAGCCCCAGCATTTT. Translation gives CASSYNPSNQPQHF.

The CDR3 DNA reads TGTGCCAGCAGCAAAGAGACAGGGGGTCAGACTGAAGCTTTCTTT. This sequence encodes CASSKETGGQTEAFF. The chain uses TRBV7-6 and TRBJ1-1; TRBD1 aligns across 9 bases. Germline V CDR1 and CDR2: SGHVS, FNYEAQ. V lost 5 bases to trimming and J lost 5 bases; unmatched junction nucleotides: 9. The CDR3 has 15 amino acids.

This chain connects TRBV9 to TRBJ2-6; D not certain. The CDR3 length is 16 residues. Trimming pared 3 bases from V and 0 bases from J, leaving 10 bases between. Germline values: CDR1 SGDLS, CDR2 YYNGEE. CDR3 in DNA: TGTGCCAGCAGCGCACGGTCGAGCTCTGGGGCCAACGTCCTGACTTTC. Its protein product is CASSARSSSGANVLTF.

V is TRBV7-3 and J is TRBJ2-2; 10 bases fit TRBD2. The germline gives CDR1 SGHTA, CDR2 FQGTGA. J lost 3 bases, V lost 5 bases, and 9 bases had no gene match. CDR3 size: 17 residues. The CDR3 bases are TGTGCCAGCAGCCTTAGCGGGGGGACCGAACACACCGGGGAGCTGTTTTTT. Translated, it gives CASSLSGGTEHTGELFF.

The V gene is TRBV19, the J gene TRBJ2-6; TRBD2 aligns across 7 bases. The J segment lost 0 bases and the V segment lost 5 bases, leaving 10 bases of the junction unmatched. Looked up from germline, CDR1 is LNHDA and CDR2 is SQIVND (reference sequence). CDR3 length: 18 residues. For the CDR3, the DNA is TGTGCCAGTAGTTTACCACTAGCGCCGAGCTCTGGGGCCAACGTCCTGACTTTC. The encoded protein is CASSLPLAPSSGANVLTF.

CDR3 nucleotides: TGTGCCAGCAGCTTAGGGACAGGGTCAGGCTATGGCTACACCTTC. Amino acids: CASSLGTGSGYGYTF. The chain combines TRBV7-6 with TRBJ1-2; 8 bases align to TRBD1. V was clipped by 1 base and J by 4 bases; unmatched bases: 5. Germline V gives CDR1 SGHVS, CDR2 FNYEAQ. The CDR3 covers 15 residues.

V and J are TRBV29-1 and TRBJ2-7, with a weak D call TRBD2 (5 bases). Trimming left V 4 bases short and J 6 bases short, with 10 bases between. The CDR3 has 11 residues. Germline V lookup: CDR1 SQVTM, CDR2 ANQGSEA. CDR3 sequence reads: CSVGGPLEQYF. Here the CDR3 DNA reads TGCAGCGTTGGCGGGCCCCTCGAGCAGTACTTC.

The chain employs TRBV18 and TRBJ2-7; a possible D gene is TRBD1 (6 bases). The germline V and J ends were trimmed by 2 bases and 0 bases, with 14 bases remaining between them. There are 16 residues in the CDR3. CDR1 is KGHSH and CDR2 is LQKENI in the germline V gene. CDR3 DNA sequence: TGTGCCAGCTCACCAACGCGTGGACAGAGCTCCTACGAGCAGTACTTC. This sequence encodes CASSPTRGQSSYEQYF.

The chain is built from TRBV5-1 and TRBJ2-1; perhaps TRBD1 as D (6 bases). The CDR3 totals 13 residues. The V gene's germline CDR1 is SGHRS and CDR2 YFSETQ. The germline V and J ends were trimmed by 8 bases and 2 bases, with 11 bases remaining between them. CDR3: CASRRDTYNEQFF. The CDR3 DNA follows: TGCGCCAGTCGCCGGGACACCTACAATGAGCAGTTCTTC.

V and J are TRBV4-3 and TRBJ2-1; 7 bases align to TRBD2. Germline-derived CDR1 and CDR2 are LGHNA and YSLEER. The CDR3 sequence is 19 residues long. V was clipped by 1 base and J by 2 bases; unmatched bases: 14. The CDR3 DNA sequence: TGCGCCAGCAGCCAAGTTCCAGCGGGATCGGTAGCGGCCTACAATGAGCAGTTCTTC. Its translation is CASSQVPAGSVAAYNEQFF.

This rearrangement joins TRBV28 to TRBJ2-7; 7 bases fit TRBD1. The CDR3 is made up of 14 amino acids. J was trimmed by 2 bases and V by 5 bases; bases with no gene match: 6. Germline CDR1 and CDR2: MDHEN and SYDVKM. The CDR3 spells CASSPGQTPYEQYF. The CDR3 DNA follows: TGTGCCAGCAGTCCGGGACAGACCCCCTACGAGCAGTACTTC.

The gene calls are TRBV7-9 and TRBJ2-7, with D possibly matching TRBD1 (6 bases). The ends were cut back, 5 bases at V and 7 bases at J, with 18 bases in the middle. Germline V CDR1 and CDR2: SEHNR, FQNEAQ (reference sequence). CDR3 size: 14 residues. The DNA for the CDR3 is TGTGCCAGCAGCGCACAGGGCGGACCTTGGGAGCAGTACTTC. It translates to CASSAQGGPWEQYF. The full variable domain, its missing parts supplied by reference TRBV7-9 and TRBJ2-7, is DTGVSQNPRHKITKRGQNVTFRCDPISEHNRLYWYRQTLGQGPEFLTYFQNEAQLEKSRLLSDRFSAERPKGSFSTLEIQRTEQGDSAMYLCASSAQGGPWEQYFGPGTRLTVT.

The gene calls are TRBV29-1 and TRBJ1-2, with 8 bases identical to TRBD1. The CDR3 is made up of 14 amino acids. In germline, CDR1 is SQVTM, CDR2 ANQGSEA. V was clipped by 6 bases and J by 4 bases; unmatched bases: 10. The CDR3 DNA follows: TGCAGCGTCCCGACAGGGGCAACTTCCTATGGCTACACCTTC. Residues: CSVPTGATSYGYTF.

This chain joins TRBV7-2 and TRBJ2-7, with D perhaps matching TRBD1 (5 bases). The CDR3 has 13 amino acids. CDR1 SGHTA and CDR2 FQGNSA come from the germline V gene. V lost 2 bases and J 7 bases, leaving 12 bases between the germline ends. The CDR3 sequence is CASSLWAGWEQYF. The CDR3 coding sequence is TGTGCCAGCAGCTTATGGGCAGGGTGGGAGCAGTACTTC. Supplemented by reference TRBV7-2 and TRBJ2-7, the full variable domain reads GAGVSQSPSNKVTEKGKDVELRCDPISGHTALYWYRQSLGQGLEFLIYFQGNSAPDKSGLPSDRFSAERTGGSVSTLTIQRTQQEDSAVYLCASSLWAGWEQYFGPGTRLTVT.

This chain connects TRBV7-3 to TRBJ2-1, with 16 bases identical to TRBD2. V was clipped by 5 bases and J by 4 bases; unmatched bases: 8. There are 18 residues in the CDR3. Germline CDR1 is SGHTA and CDR2 is FQGTGA. This chain's CDR3 is CASSPGLAGGPEYNEQFF. DNA for the CDR3: TGTGCCAGCAGCCCGGGACTAGCGGGAGGGCCTGAGTACAATGAGCAGTTCTTC.